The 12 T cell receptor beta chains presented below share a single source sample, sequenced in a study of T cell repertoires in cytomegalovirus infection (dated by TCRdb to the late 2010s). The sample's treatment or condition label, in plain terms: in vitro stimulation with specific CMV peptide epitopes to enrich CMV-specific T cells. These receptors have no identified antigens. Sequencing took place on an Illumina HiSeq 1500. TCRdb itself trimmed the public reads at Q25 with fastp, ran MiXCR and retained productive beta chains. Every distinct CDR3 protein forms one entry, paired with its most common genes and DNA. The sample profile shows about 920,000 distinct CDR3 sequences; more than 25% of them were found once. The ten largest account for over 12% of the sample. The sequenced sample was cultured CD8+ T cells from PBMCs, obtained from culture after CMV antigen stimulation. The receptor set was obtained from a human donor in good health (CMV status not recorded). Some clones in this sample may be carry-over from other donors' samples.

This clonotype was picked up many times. This CDR3 reads CASSPQLAGGQETQYF. CDR3 in DNA: TGTGCCAGCAGCCCTCAACTAGCGGGGGGCCAAGAGACCCAGTACTTC. The chain couples TRBV7-2 to TRBJ2-5; 12 nucleotides agree with TRBD2. The CDR3 extends over 16 amino acids. Germline lookup yields CDR1 SGHTA and CDR2 FQGNSA. Losses at the gene ends were 5 bases for V and 1 base for J; bases not matched to a gene: 5.

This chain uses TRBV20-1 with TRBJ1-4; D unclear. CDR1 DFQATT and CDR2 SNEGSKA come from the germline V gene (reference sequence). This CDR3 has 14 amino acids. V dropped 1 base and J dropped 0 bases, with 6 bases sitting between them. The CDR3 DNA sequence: TGCAGTGCTAGAGGGAGAGCAACTAATGAAAAACTGTTTTTT. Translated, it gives CSARGRATNEKLFF.

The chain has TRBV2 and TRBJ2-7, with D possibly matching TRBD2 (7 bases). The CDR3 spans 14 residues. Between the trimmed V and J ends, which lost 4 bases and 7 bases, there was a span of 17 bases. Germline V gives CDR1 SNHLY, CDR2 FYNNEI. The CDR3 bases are TGTGCCAGCAGTGTCCGTGGGGGGGCCTGGGAGCAGTACTTC. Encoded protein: CASSVRGGAWEQYF.

CDR3 region: CASSSRTEVNEKLFF. The CDR3 nucleotides are TGTGCCAGCAGCTCTCGGACAGAAGTTAATGAAAAACTGTTTTTT. The V gene is TRBV5-8, the J gene TRBJ1-4; D is possibly TRBD1 (6 bases). Trimming took 3 bases from V and 4 from J, leaving 13 bases between them. Germline CDR1 SGHTS, CDR2 YDEGEE. This CDR3 spans 15 amino acids.

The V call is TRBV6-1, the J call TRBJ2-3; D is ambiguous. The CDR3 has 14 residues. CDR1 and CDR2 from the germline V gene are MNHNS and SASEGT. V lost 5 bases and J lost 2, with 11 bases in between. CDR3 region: CASSSTTLTDTQYF. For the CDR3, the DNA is TGTGCCAGCAGTTCGACCACCCTCACAGATACGCAGTATTTT.

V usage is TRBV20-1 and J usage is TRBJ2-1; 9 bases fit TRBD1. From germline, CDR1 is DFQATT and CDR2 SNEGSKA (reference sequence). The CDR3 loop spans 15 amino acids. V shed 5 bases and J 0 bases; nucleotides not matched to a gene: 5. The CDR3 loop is CSAPPGQGSYNEQFF. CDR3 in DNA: TGCAGTGCTCCTCCGGGACAGGGCTCCTACAATGAGCAGTTCTTC.

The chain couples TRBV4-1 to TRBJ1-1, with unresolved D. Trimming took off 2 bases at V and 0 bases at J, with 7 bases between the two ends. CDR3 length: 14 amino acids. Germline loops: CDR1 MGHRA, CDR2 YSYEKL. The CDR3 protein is CASSQTRMNTEAFF. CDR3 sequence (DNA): TGCGCCAGCAGCCAAACGAGGATGAACACTGAAGCTTTCTTT.

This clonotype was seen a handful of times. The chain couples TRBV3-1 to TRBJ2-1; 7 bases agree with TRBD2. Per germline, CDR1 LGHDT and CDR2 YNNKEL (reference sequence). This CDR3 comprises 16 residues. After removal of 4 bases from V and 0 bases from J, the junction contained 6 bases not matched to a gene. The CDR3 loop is CASSRRRGTSYNEQFF. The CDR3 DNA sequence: TGTGCCAGCAGCCGCCGGCGGGGGACCTCCTACAATGAGCAGTTCTTC.

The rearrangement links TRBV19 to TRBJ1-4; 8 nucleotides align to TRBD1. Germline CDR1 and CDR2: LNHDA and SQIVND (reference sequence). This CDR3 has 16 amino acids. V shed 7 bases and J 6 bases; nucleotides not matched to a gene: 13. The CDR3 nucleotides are TGTGCCAGTAATGATGATCCGGGACAGGAGGATGAAAAACTGTTTTTT. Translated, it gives CASNDDPGQEDEKLFF.

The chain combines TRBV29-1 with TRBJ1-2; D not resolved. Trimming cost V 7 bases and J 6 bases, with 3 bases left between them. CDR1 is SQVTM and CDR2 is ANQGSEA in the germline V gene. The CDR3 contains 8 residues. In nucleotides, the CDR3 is TGCAGCGGCAATGGCTACACCTTC. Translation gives CSGNGYTF.

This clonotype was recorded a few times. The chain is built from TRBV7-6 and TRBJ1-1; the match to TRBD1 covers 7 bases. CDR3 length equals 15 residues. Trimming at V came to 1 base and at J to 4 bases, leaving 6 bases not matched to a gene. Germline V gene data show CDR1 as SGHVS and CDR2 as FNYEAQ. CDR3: CASSLEQGGVTEAFF. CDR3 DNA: TGTGCCAGCAGCTTAGAGCAGGGGGGAGTCACTGAAGCTTTCTTT.

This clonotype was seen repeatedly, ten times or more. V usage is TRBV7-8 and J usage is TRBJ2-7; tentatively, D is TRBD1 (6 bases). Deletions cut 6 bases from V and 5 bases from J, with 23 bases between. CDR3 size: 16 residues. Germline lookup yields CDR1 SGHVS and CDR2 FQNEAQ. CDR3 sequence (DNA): TGTGCCAGCAGAACTAATGCCGGGACCCCAGGGGACGAGCAGTACTTC. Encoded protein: CASRTNAGTPGDEQYF.